This is a list of T cell receptor beta chains from one sample in a study of blood T cell repertoires in COVID-19. Measured with immunoSEQ multiplex PCR; TCRdb has only the in-frame clones, and not every one. In the table there are about 180,000 clones, approximately 86% of which are singletons. Material for sequencing was peripheral blood. Every receptor here comes from a man aged 45-65 years with active or convalescent COVID-19. The conserved cysteine and the conserved F or W are not part of the CDR3 here. Fields, in order: V gene, J gene, CDR3 protein.

TRBV7-2	TRBJ1-5	ASSSYRGQPQH
TRBV24-1	TRBJ1-2	ATSDAGTTNYGYT
TRBV5-5	TRBJ2-7	ASSLEDRGIYEQY
TRBV5-1	TRBJ1-4	ASSLAQGNEKLF
TRBV3-1/TRBV3-2	TRBJ1-5	ASSLGLLRHSNQPQH
TRBV30	TRBJ1-2	AWRTPTANYGYT
TRBV5-1	TRBJ1-3	ASSDRVGNTIY
TRBV5-6	TRBJ1-2	ASSLVQGAYGYT
TRBV27	TRBJ2-3	ASSLSRVVTDTQY
TRBV7-2	TRBJ2-3	ASSLASEDTQY
TRBV7-2	TRBJ2-5	ASSPRLAPSEY
TRBV3-1/TRBV3-2	TRBJ2-7	ASSPSGGSYEQY
TRBV7-9	TRBJ2-1	ASSSRAGSYNEQF
TRBV30	TRBJ2-5	AWSGSGGGRKETQY
TRBV5-1	TRBJ2-7	ASSKEASGNYYEQY
TRBV12-3/TRBV12-4	TRBJ1-4	ASRGQGGEKLF
TRBV30	TRBJ2-5	AWRSRGTKETQY
TRBV6-4	TRBJ1-6	ASRAGQGDSPLH
TRBV24-1	TRBJ2-1	ATSAPNRENEQF
TRBV5-4	TRBJ1-5	ASSWGGQGANQPQH
TRBV6-5	TRBJ1-3	ASRQASGNTIY
TRBV25-1	TRBJ1-2	ASSDPRANYGYT
TRBV6-1	TRBJ1-1	ASSEAVGDRAGVGF
TRBV12-3/TRBV12-4	TRBJ2-2	ASGQGSTGELF
TRBV24-1	TRBJ1-1	ATARTDTEAF
TRBV2	TRBJ2-1	ASRTGTTIYNEQF
TRBV4-1	TRBJ2-3	ASSQVAGAKYTDTQY
TRBV29-1	TRBJ1-2	SVDSGQGANGYT